What follows describes a single TCR beta chain. Its antigen is not known. The V gene end was trimmed by 7 bases and the J gene end by 4 bases; junction bases not matched to a gene: 6. The CDR3 contains 14 residues. Germline V gene lookup returns CDR1 LNHDA and CDR2 SQIVND (reference sequence). This sample was included in a study of T cell responses to AZD1222 COVID-19 vaccine. This table comes from immunoSEQ multiplex PCR, and its TCRdb copy is limited to in-frame clones, with some not included. The repertoire holds 92,000 or so clones, approximately 91% seen once, with around 5.5% in the top ten. Findings and limits, study-wide: Of spike-specific TCRs, nearly half reportedly target regions left unmutated in variants. The donor cohort was predominantly white British with a female majority, and clonal diversity may have been underestimated. Following two doses of AZD1222, Spike-specific TCR breadth and depth rose.

The chain couples TRBV19 to TRBJ1-3, with 8 bases lining up with TRBD1. The sample was peripheral blood, taken 28 days after the second AZD1222 dose. This clonotype was sampled from an adult who received the AZD1222 COVID-19 vaccine. The DNA for the CDR3 is TGTGCCAGTAAGGAACAGGGGGGAGGAAACACCATATATTTT. Amino acids: CASKEQGGGNTIYF.